This TCR beta chain was documented in a study of blood T cell repertoires in COVID-19. V was shortened by 5 bases and J by 3 bases, with 8 bases between the two germline ends. This CDR3 is built from 13 residues. Germline CDR1 is LNHDA and CDR2 is SQIVND (reference sequence). The method was immunoSEQ multiplex PCR; TCRdb's version includes in-frame clones alone and lacks a portion of them. This table has fewer than 35,000 clones, 82% appearing once. Specimen: peripheral blood. The J gene is TRBJ1-3, the V gene TRBV19, with D perhaps matching TRBD1 (5 bases). This sequence was found in an elderly man with active or convalescent COVID-19. The CDR3 loop reads CASSRQHGNTIYF. CDR3 DNA: TGTGCCAGTAGTCGACAGCATGGAAACACCATATATTTT.